The 31 T cell receptor beta chains presented below share a single source sample, sequenced in a study of T cell changes during pregnancy in multiple sclerosis. The table came from immunoSEQ multiplex PCR; TCRdb's copy has only in-frame clones and leaves some out. The data hold 70,000 to 100,000 clones, with roughly 93% observed a single time. Sequences were derived from peripheral blood, sampled in the first trimester of pregnancy. Every receptor here comes from a female donor with multiple sclerosis, enrolled in a pregnancy study.

This clone was seen just once. This chain joins TRBV6-5 and TRBJ2-6; D is ambiguous. CDR3 length equals 13 residues. The V and J ends lost 6 bases and 0 bases respectively, with 3 bases between them. Germline-derived CDR1 and CDR2 are MNHEY and SVGAGI. CDR3 loop: CASSVSGANVLTF. CDR3 nucleotide sequence: TGTGCCAGCAGCGTCTCTGGGGCCAACGTCCTGACTTTC.

The chain uses TRBV5-5 and TRBJ2-1; weak D call: TRBD1 (6 bases). Germline values: CDR1 SGHKS, CDR2 YYEKEE (reference sequence). The CDR3 totals 15 residues. V was clipped by 4 bases and J by 8 bases, with 19 bases between them. The CDR3 sequence is CASSPSLLGAHEQFF. The CDR3 nucleotides are TGTGCCAGCAGCCCCTCCCTGTTGGGGGCCCATGAGCAGTTCTTC.

The chain uses TRBV19 and TRBJ1-2, with 9 bases matching TRBD1. V dropped 6 bases and J dropped 8; count of bases not matched to a gene: 10. CDR1 and CDR2 from the germline V gene are LNHDA and SQIVND (reference sequence). The CDR3 has 14 amino acids. The CDR3 coding sequence is TGTGCCAGTAGATCGACAGGGGGTAGGAAAGGCTACACCTTC. Amino acid sequence: CASRSTGGRKGYTF.

About this clone: A read error may produce the germline difference seen at one junction end. The rearrangement uses TRBV19 and TRBJ2-1; TRBD2 matches 7 bases. Germline CDR1 and CDR2: LNHDA and SQIVND (reference sequence). This CDR3 has 16 amino acids. The CDR3 spells CASRIGLADNYNEQFF. The CDR3 coding sequence is TGTGCCAGTAGGATAGGGCTAGCGGATAATTACAATGAGCAGTTCTTC.

V and J are TRBV9 and TRBJ1-6; 7 nucleotides line up with TRBD1. V shed 5 bases and J 1 base; nucleotides not matched to a gene: 9. Germline V gene data show CDR1 as SGDLS and CDR2 as YYNGEE. The CDR3 sequence is 17 residues long. CDR3 sequence (DNA): TGTGCCAGCAGTTCTACGACAGGGCGGTCCTATAATTCACCCCTCCACTTT. This encodes CASSSTTGRSYNSPLHF.

The chain couples TRBV2 to TRBJ1-3; D may be TRBD1 (6 bases). V was pared by 2 bases and J by 8 bases, with 10 bases between. Germline V CDR1 and CDR2: SNHLY, FYNNEI. This CDR3 comprises 13 residues. The CDR3 DNA reads as TGTGCCAGCAGTGAATCCAGGGGCTACACCATATATTTT. It translates to CASSESRGYTIYF. The full variable domain, rest sourced from reference TRBV2 and TRBJ1-3, is EPEVTQTPSHQVTQMGQEVILRCVPISNHLYFYWYRQILGQKVEFLVSFYNNEISEKSEIFDDQFSVERPDGSNFTLKIRSTKLEDSAMYFCASSESRGYTIYFGEGSWLTVV.

This chain uses TRBV6-4 with TRBJ1-4; 9 bases match TRBD1. J gave up 4 bases and V 2 bases, and 5 bases lay outside the gene matches. Germline CDR1 reads MRHNA; CDR2 reads SNTAGT. This CDR3 spans 16 amino acids. CDR3 nucleotides: TGTGCCAGCAGTGACCCCCCGGGACAGGGTAATGAAAAACTGTTTTTT. Translated, it gives CASSDPPGQGNEKLFF.

The chain combines TRBV18 with TRBJ2-5, with D tentatively TRBD1 (5 bases). V lost 3 bases, J lost 3 bases, and 11 bases lay in between. The CDR3 runs 14 residues. Per germline, CDR1 KGHSH and CDR2 LQKENI. The CDR3 reads CASSPPSREETQYF. The CDR3, as DNA: TGTGCCAGCTCACCCCCCTCCAGGGAAGAGACCCAGTACTTC.

This clone was seen only once. The rearrangement links TRBV19 to TRBJ1-2; D might be TRBD1 (5 bases). From germline, CDR1 is LNHDA and CDR2 SQIVND (reference sequence). CDR3 size: 15 residues. V lost 5 bases to trimming and J lost 6 bases, with 19 bases between them. DNA for the CDR3: TGTGCCAGTAGTCCACCTGACAGTGGGGTGAATGGCTACACCTTC. It codes for CASSPPDSGVNGYTF.

This chain links TRBV9 with TRBJ2-3; 7 nucleotides line up with TRBD1. The CDR3 runs 15 residues. The V segment lost 5 bases and the J segment 0 bases; nucleotides outside the gene matches: 6. Germline V gives CDR1 SGDLS, CDR2 YYNGEE. CDR3 region: CASRFGTASTDTQYF. As DNA, the CDR3 is TGTGCCAGCAGATTCGGGACAGCTAGCACAGATACGCAGTATTTT.

The chain links TRBV5-4 to TRBJ2-5; possible D gene TRBD1, 5 bases. Trimming pared 0 bases from V and 5 bases from J, leaving 17 bases between. The CDR3 totals 16 residues. Germline V gene data show CDR1 as SGHNT and CDR2 as YYREEE (reference sequence). The CDR3 reads CASSLGGTIIGETQYF. CDR3 DNA sequence: TGTGCCAGCAGCTTGGGGGGCACTATTATCGGGGAGACCCAGTACTTC.

The chain is built from TRBV29-1 and TRBJ1-4; TRBD1 matches 11 bases. The CDR3 runs 14 residues. V dropped 6 bases and J dropped 8; count of bases not matched to a gene: 8. The germline V gene encodes CDR1 SQVTM and CDR2 ANQGSEA. The CDR3 loop reads CSVRGGQGVEKLFF. The DNA of the CDR3 is TGCAGCGTGAGAGGGGGACAGGGGGTCGAAAAACTGTTTTTT. Looking up the rest from reference TRBV29-1 and TRBJ1-4 gives the full variable domain: SAVISQKPSRDICQRGTSLTIQCQVDSQVTMMFWYRQQPGQSLTLIATANQGSEATYESGFVIDKFPISRPNLTFSTLTVSNMSPEDSSIYLCSVRGGQGVEKLFFGSGTQLSVL.

The chain combines TRBV15 with TRBJ2-3; 12 bases match TRBD2. Losses at the gene ends were 3 bases for V and 6 bases for J; bases not matched to a gene: 19. The germline V gene encodes CDR1 LNHNV and CDR2 YYDKDF (reference sequence). CDR3 length equals 20 residues. The CDR3 nucleotides read TGTGCCACCAGCAGCCTCCCCGGGGGGTCCCGACTAGCGGGAGTGGATACGCAGTATTTT. Translated: CATSSLPGGSRLAGVDTQYF.

The count of this clone is one. This chain connects TRBV7-2 to TRBJ1-2; 8 bases fit TRBD1. This CDR3 contains 15 residues. After removal of 0 bases from V and 8 bases from J, the junction contained 8 bases not matched to a gene. Germline CDR1 SGHTA, CDR2 FQGNSA. The CDR3 loop reads CASSLAQRTGWGYTF. CDR3 sequence (DNA): TGTGCCAGCAGCTTAGCGCAAAGGACAGGGTGGGGCTACACCTTC.

The V and J genes are TRBV5-5 and TRBJ1-6; D perhaps matches TRBD1 (6 bases). Trimming left V 4 bases short and J 7 bases short, with 9 bases between. This CDR3 has 13 amino acids. Germline-derived CDR1 and CDR2 are SGHKS and YYEKEE (reference sequence). CDR3 nucleotides: TGTGCCAGCAGCGCAGGGGAGAATTCACCCCTCCACTTT. This translates into CASSAGENSPLHF.

This chain uses TRBV10-3 with TRBJ2-7; D remains unclear. Germline CDR1 is ENHRY and CDR2 is SYGVKD. This CDR3 is 15 amino acids long. V was clipped by 7 bases and J by 2 bases, with 18 bases between them. CDR3 nucleotide sequence: TGTGCCATCACTAAAAGCGTTACCTCCACCTACGAGCAGTACTTC. Translating it yields CAITKSVTSTYEQYF.

The chain is built from TRBV28 and TRBJ2-1, with 7 bases matching TRBD2. The length of the CDR3 is 17 residues. The V gene's germline CDR1 is MDHEN and CDR2 SYDVKM. V lost 2 bases to trimming and J lost 0 bases; unmatched junction nucleotides: 7. CDR3 residues: CASSLVSGSSSYNEQFF. CDR3 bases: TGTGCCAGCAGTTTAGTTAGCGGGTCCAGCTCCTACAATGAGCAGTTCTTC. Based on the CDR3 plus reference TRBV28 and TRBJ2-1, the full variable domain is DVKVTQSSRYLVKRTGEKVFLECVQDMDHENMFWYRQDPGLGLRLIYFSYDVKMKEKGDIPEGYSVSREKKERFSLILESASTNQTSMYLCASSLVSGSSSYNEQFFGPGTRLTVL.

The genes are TRBV7-9 and TRBJ1-5; 8 nucleotides line up with TRBD1. J lost 7 bases, V lost 4 bases, and 12 bases had no gene match. The CDR3 has 16 amino acids. Germline CDR1 reads SEHNR; CDR2 reads FQNEAQ (reference sequence). The CDR3, as DNA: TGTGCCAGCAGCTCATTTCGACAGGGGTTCGGGCAGCCCCAGCATTTT. Translation gives CASSSFRQGFGQPQHF. The entire variable domain, with the rest obtained from reference TRBV7-9 and TRBJ1-5, is as follows: DTGVSQNPRHKITKRGQNVTFRCDPISEHNRLYWYRQTLGQGPEFLTYFQNEAQLEKSRLLSDRFSAERPKGSFSTLEIQRTEQGDSAMYLCASSSFRQGFGQPQHFGDGTRLSIL.

The V gene is TRBV29-1, the J gene TRBJ1-2; weak D call: TRBD1 (6 bases). Between the trimmed V and J ends, which lost 5 bases and 5 bases, there was a span of 18 bases. The CDR3 totals 14 residues. Germline CDR1 SQVTM, CDR2 ANQGSEA. Here the CDR3 reads CSVPDSPARYGYTF. CDR3 nucleotide sequence: TGCAGCGTTCCGGACAGCCCGGCGAGATATGGCTACACCTTC.

The rearrangement joins TRBV28 to TRBJ1-2; a weak D match, TRBD1 (6 bases). With 3 bases removed from V and 4 bases from J, the gap between germline ends came to 9 bases. This CDR3 region has 13 residues. Germline CDR1 and CDR2: MDHEN and SYDVKM. The CDR3 DNA is TGTGCCAGCAGTTTGCCAGGGGCCTATGGCTACACCTTC. As protein: CASSLPGAYGYTF.

The J gene is TRBJ1-5, the V gene TRBV4-1, with D possibly matching TRBD1 (5 bases). The CDR3 covers 15 residues. Per germline, CDR1 MGHRA and CDR2 YSYEKL. V was trimmed by 4 bases and J by 5 bases, leaving 15 bases between them. CDR3 region: CASSLYDSPDQPQHF. Here the CDR3 DNA reads TGCGCCAGCAGCCTCTATGACAGCCCAGATCAGCCCCAGCATTTT.

The V call is TRBV7-6, the J call TRBJ2-1; D gene uncertain. CDR3 length equals 12 residues. Deletions cut 4 bases from V and 4 bases from J, with 5 bases between. CDR1 is SGHVS and CDR2 is FNYEAQ in the germline V gene. The CDR3 is CASSSYYNEQFF. CDR3 bases: TGTGCCAGCAGCTCCTATTACAATGAGCAGTTCTTC.

The chain joins TRBV19 to TRBJ2-6; perhaps TRBD1 as D (6 bases). Germline V gene sequence: CDR1 LNHDA, CDR2 SQIVND (reference sequence). V lost 7 bases and J 2 bases, leaving 12 bases between the germline ends. This CDR3 is built from 15 residues. The CDR3 bases are TGTGCCAGTACGACGTGGGGGCCTGGGGCCAACGTCCTGACTTTC. This codes for CASTTWGPGANVLTF.

This chain uses TRBV10-3 with TRBJ1-4, with 7 bases fitting TRBD1. CDR1 and CDR2 from the germline V gene are ENHRY and SYGVKD. Unmatched junction bases numbered 9, after V lost 6 bases and J lost 5 bases. There are 15 residues in the CDR3. In nucleotides, the CDR3 is TGTGCCATCAGCAGGGGGGAACCCTTGAATGAAAAACTGTTTTTT. It codes for CAISRGEPLNEKLFF.

The gene calls are TRBV19 and TRBJ1-1; D is perhaps TRBD1 (5 bases). The CDR3 length is 14 residues. Germline V gene data show CDR1 as LNHDA and CDR2 as SQIVND (reference sequence). With 3 bases removed from V and 3 bases from J, the gap between germline ends came to 11 bases. Here the CDR3 DNA reads TGTGCCAGTAGTATGGGGCGACGGCACACTGAAGCTTTCTTT. Translation gives CASSMGRRHTEAFF.

The chain links TRBV7-9 to TRBJ1-3; D gene unclear. This CDR3 region has 16 residues. The V and J ends lost 3 bases and 2 bases respectively, with 14 bases between them. CDR1 SEHNR and CDR2 FQNEAQ come from the germline V gene (reference sequence). DNA of the CDR3: TGTGCCAGCAGCTTGCAGGTCGAGAGCACTGGAAACACCATATATTTT. Its protein product is CASSLQVESTGNTIYF.

This chain joins TRBV10-1 and TRBJ2-1; 11 bases are a match to TRBD1. V lost 6 bases, J lost 4 bases, and 8 bases stayed unmatched. Germline V gene sequence: CDR1 WNHNN, CDR2 SYGVQD (reference sequence). There are 16 residues in the CDR3. CDR3: CASRHLGTGGYNEQFF. The CDR3 DNA reads TGCGCCAGCAGACACCTAGGGACAGGGGGATACAATGAGCAGTTCTTC.

As DNA, the CDR3 is TGTGCCAGCTCACCAGGCAGGGCGATCTTGGAGACCCAGTACTTC. It is translated as CASSPGRAILETQYF. The chain employs TRBV18 and TRBJ2-5; the D gene is possibly TRBD1 (5 bases). Per the germline V gene, CDR1 is KGHSH and CDR2 is LQKENI. The V and J ends lost 2 bases and 5 bases respectively, with 15 bases between them. The CDR3 is made up of 15 amino acids.

This clone appeared once. V and J are TRBV6-1 and TRBJ2-7, with 9 bases matching TRBD1. Germline values: CDR1 MNHNS, CDR2 SASEGT. V was clipped by 4 bases and J by 0 bases; unmatched bases: 4. This CDR3 is built from 15 residues. As DNA, the CDR3 is TGTGCCAGCAGTGGGGGACAGGGTAGCTCCTACGAGCAGTACTTC. Its translation: CASSGGQGSSYEQYF.

V and J are TRBV5-4 and TRBJ1-2; D unclear. V lost 3 bases and J lost 1, with 13 bases in between. The CDR3 spans 15 residues. Germline V gene sequence: CDR1 SGHNT, CDR2 YYREEE (reference sequence). The CDR3 DNA reads as TGTGCCAGCAGCTCCCCGGCCGCGGGTAACTATGGCTACACCTTC. Translated: CASSSPAAGNYGYTF.

This clone appeared a single time. The V and J genes are TRBV7-6 and TRBJ2-7; 7 bases match TRBD1. Trimming removed 5 bases from V and 0 bases from J; junction bases left unmatched: 1. The CDR3 loop spans 13 amino acids. Germline V CDR1 and CDR2: SGHVS, FNYEAQ. The chain's CDR3 is CASSRTGSYEQYF. CDR3 sequence (DNA): TGTGCCAGCAGCCGGACAGGCTCCTACGAGCAGTACTTC. Full variable domain (remainder filled in from reference TRBV7-6 and TRBJ2-7): GAGVSQSPRYKVTKRGQDVALRCDPISGHVSLYWYRQALGQGPEFLTYFNYEAQQDKSGLPNDRFSAERPEGSISTLTIQRTEQRDSAMYRCASSRTGSYEQYFGPGTRLTVT.